This T cell receptor beta chain was retrieved from a study of T cell responses to AZD1222 COVID-19 vaccine. Germline assignment: CDR1 SGHKS and CDR2 YYEKEE (reference sequence). CDR3 length equals 14 residues. Trimming shortened V by 0 bases and J by 1 base, and 7 bases separated the two germline ends. Points from the study as a whole: Per reports, nearly half of all spike-specific TCRs target regions that are unmutated in variants. Spike-specific TCR depth and breadth grew after two AZD1222 doses. Vaccine-associated CD4 TCRs ranged over spike, dominating at 160-218 and 743-854.

TCRdb's copy holds only in-frame clones and misses some; the assay was immunoSEQ multiplex PCR. The data show around 150,000 clones, less than 95% seen once. For this clone: What it recognizes is unknown.

This TCR was sampled from an adult in good health. Here the sequenced sample was peripheral blood, taken on day 0 of AZD1222 vaccination. The chain uses TRBV5-5 and TRBJ1-1, with no clear D. The CDR3 nucleotides are TGTGCCAGCAGCTTGGCCAGGTGGAACACTGAAGCTTTCTTT. Translating gives CASSLARWNTEAFF.